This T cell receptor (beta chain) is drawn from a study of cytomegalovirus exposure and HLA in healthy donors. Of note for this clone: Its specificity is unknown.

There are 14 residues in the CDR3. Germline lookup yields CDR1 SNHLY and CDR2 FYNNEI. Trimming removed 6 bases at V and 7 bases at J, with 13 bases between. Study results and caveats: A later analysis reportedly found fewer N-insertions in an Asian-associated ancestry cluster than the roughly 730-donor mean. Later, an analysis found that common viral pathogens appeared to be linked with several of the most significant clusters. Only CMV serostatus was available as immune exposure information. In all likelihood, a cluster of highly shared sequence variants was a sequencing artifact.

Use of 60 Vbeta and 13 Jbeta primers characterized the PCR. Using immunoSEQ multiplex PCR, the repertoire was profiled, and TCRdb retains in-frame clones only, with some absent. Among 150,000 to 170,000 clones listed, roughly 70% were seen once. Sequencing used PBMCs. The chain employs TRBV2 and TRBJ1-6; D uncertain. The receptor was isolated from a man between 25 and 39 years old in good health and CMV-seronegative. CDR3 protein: CASSHMKRNSPLHF. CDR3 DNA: TGTGCCAGCAGCCACATGAAGAGGAATTCACCCCTCCACTTT.